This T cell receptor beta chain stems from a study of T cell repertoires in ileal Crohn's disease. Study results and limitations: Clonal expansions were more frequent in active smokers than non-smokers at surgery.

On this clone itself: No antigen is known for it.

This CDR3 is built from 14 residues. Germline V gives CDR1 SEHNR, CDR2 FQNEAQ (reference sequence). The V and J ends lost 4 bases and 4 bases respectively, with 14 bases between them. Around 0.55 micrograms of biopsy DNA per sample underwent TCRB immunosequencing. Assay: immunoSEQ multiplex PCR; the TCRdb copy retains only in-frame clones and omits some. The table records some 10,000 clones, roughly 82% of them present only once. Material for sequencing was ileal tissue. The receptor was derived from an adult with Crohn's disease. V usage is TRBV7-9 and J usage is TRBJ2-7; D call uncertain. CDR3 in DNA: TGTGCCAGCAGCTCACACATGTTTTCTTACGAGCAGTACTTC. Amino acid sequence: CASSSHMFSYEQYF.